The clone carrying this TCR beta chain was detected only once. What it binds is not known. Sequenced by immunoSEQ multiplex PCR; TCRdb stores in-frame clones only, minus some. The sample holds around 150,000 clones, 90% to 95% seen once. These data originate in a study of T cell responses to AZD1222 COVID-19 vaccine. Study results and caveats: Only 5 or 6 individuals given AZD1222 were seropositive at baseline. Nearly half of spike-specific TCRs reportedly target unmutated variant regions.

V was shortened by 1 base and J by 2 bases, with 11 bases between the two germline ends. Germline-derived CDR1 and CDR2 are SNHLY and FYNNEI. This CDR3 has 15 amino acids. Source: peripheral blood, taken 28 days after the second AZD1222 dose. The rearrangement joins TRBV2 to TRBJ2-5; D is undetermined. The TCR sequence derives from an adult who received the AZD1222 COVID-19 vaccine. The CDR3 nucleotides read TGTGCCAGCAGTGAAGGCAGGTCTCCGCAAGAGACCCAGTACTTC. Protein: CASSEGRSPQETQYF.